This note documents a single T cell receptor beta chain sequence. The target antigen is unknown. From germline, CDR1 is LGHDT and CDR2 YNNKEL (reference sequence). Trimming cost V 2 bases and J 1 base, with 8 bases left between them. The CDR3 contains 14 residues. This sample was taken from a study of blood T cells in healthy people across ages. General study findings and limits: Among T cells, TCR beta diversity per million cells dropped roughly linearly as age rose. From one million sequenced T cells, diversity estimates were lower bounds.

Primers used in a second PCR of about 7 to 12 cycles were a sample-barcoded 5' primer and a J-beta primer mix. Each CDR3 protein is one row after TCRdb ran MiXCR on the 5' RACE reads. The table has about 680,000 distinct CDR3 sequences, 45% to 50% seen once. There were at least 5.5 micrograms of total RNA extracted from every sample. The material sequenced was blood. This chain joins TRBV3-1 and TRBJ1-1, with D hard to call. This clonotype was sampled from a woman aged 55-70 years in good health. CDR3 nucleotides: TGTGCCAGCAGCCAAAAGTGGGGGAACACTGAAGCTTTCTTT. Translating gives CASSQKWGNTEAFF.